Detailed here is one T cell receptor beta chain. Extracted from the samples, RNA was reverse transcribed into cDNA to serve as the sequencing template. Only in-frame clones appear in the TCRdb table, and some are missing; sequencing was by immunoSEQ multiplex PCR. The top ten hold about 16% of the sample, which has 110,000 to 150,000 clones, 45% to 60% seen once. The source of the sample is a study of CD8+ T cells in alopecia areata. Study-level information: Each day, treated patients took oral tofacitinib twice, at 5 to 10 mg per dose. Severity in treated patients was scored by percentage of scalp area affected.

The V gene lost 6 bases and the J gene lost 2 bases, with 20 bases spanning the gap. The germline CDR1 and CDR2 sequences are SGDLS and YYNGEE. The CDR3 has 17 residues. As to treatment: oral pan-JAK inhibitor, 5-10 mg twice daily. The gene calls are TRBV9 and TRBJ2-2; D may be TRBD1 or TRBD2 (5 bases each). This TCR was sampled from a human donor with alopecia areata. The material was CD8+ T cells sorted from blood, obtained at week 4, from a patient treated with tofacitinib. In nucleotides, the CDR3 is TGTGCCAGCACATTACAAAGAGAGGGGATAAACACCGGGGAGCTGTTTTTT. The encoded protein is CASTLQREGINTGELFF.